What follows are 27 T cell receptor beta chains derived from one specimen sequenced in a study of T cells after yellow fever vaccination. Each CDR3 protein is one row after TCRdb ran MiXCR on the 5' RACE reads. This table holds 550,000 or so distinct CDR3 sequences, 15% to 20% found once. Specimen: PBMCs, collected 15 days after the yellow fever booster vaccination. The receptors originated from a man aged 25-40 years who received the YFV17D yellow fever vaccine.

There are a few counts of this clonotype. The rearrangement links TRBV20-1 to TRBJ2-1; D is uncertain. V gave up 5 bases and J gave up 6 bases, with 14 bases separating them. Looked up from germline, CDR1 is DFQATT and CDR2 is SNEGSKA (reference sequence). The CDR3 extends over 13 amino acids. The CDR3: CSAPRTASNEQFF. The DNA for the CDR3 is TGCAGTGCTCCTCGAACAGCGAGCAATGAGCAGTTCTTC.

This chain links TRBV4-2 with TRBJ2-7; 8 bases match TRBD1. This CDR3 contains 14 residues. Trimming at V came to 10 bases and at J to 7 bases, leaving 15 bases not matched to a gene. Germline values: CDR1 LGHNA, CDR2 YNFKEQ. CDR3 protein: CAMGPGPGGAEQYF. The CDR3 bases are TGTGCCATGGGCCCTGGGCCAGGGGGCGCAGAGCAGTACTTC.

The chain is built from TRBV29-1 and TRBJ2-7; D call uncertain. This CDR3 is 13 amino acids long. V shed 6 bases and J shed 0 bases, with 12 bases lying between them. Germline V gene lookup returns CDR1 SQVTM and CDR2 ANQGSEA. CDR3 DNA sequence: TGCAGCGTCAGACGGAAAAACTCCTACGAGCAGTACTTC. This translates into CSVRRKNSYEQYF.

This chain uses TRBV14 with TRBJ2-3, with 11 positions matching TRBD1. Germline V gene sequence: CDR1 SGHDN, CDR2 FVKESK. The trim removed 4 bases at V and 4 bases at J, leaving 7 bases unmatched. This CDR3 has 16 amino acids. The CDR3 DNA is TGTGCCAGCAGCCCTCGGACAGGGGGCGCGTCAGATACGCAGTATTTT. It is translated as CASSPRTGGASDTQYF.

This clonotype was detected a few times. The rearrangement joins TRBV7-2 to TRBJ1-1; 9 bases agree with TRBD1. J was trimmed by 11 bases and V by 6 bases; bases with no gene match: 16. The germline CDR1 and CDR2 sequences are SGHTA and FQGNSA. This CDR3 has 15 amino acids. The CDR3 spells CASSQMPGQGLGAFF. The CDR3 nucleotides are TGTGCCAGCAGTCAGATGCCGGGACAGGGTCTTGGGGCTTTCTTT. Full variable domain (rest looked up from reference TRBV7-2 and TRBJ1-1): GAGVSQSPSNKVTEKGKDVELRCDPISGHTALYWYRQSLGQGLEFLIYFQGNSAPDKSGLPSDRFSAERTGGSVSTLTIQRTQQEDSAVYLCASSQMPGQGLGAFFGQGTRLTVV.

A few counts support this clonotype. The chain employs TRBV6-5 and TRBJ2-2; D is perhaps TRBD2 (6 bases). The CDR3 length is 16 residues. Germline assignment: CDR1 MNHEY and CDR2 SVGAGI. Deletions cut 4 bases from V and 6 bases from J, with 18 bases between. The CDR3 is CASSSSGGASPGELFF. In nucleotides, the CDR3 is TGTGCCAGCAGTTCCTCCGGGGGTGCTAGTCCCGGGGAGCTGTTTTTT.

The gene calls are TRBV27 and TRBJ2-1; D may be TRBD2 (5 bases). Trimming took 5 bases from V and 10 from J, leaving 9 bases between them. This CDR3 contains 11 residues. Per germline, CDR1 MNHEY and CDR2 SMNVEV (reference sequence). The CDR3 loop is CASSASGEQFF. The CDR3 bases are TGTGCCAGCAGTGCCTCGGGGGAGCAGTTCTTC.

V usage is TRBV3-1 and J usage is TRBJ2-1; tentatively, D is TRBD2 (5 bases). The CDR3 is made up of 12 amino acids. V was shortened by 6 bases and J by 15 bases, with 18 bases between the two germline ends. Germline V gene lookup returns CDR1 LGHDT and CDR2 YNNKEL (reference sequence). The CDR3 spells CASRKEGGRLFF. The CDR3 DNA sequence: TGTGCCAGCAGAAAAGAGGGCGGTCGGCTGTTCTTC.

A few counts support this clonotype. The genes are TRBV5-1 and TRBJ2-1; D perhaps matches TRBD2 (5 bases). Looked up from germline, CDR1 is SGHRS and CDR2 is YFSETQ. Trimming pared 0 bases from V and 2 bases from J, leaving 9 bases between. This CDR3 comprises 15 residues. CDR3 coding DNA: TGCGCCAGCAGCTTGGGTCGGGAAGCCTACAATGAGCAGTTCTTC. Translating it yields CASSLGREAYNEQFF.

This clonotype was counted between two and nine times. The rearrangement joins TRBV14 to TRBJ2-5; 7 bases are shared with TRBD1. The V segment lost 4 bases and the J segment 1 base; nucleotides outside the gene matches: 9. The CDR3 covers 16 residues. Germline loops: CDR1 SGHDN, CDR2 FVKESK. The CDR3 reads CASSPMPQGFQETQYF. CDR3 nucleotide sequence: TGTGCCAGCAGCCCCATGCCACAGGGGTTCCAAGAGACCCAGTACTTC.

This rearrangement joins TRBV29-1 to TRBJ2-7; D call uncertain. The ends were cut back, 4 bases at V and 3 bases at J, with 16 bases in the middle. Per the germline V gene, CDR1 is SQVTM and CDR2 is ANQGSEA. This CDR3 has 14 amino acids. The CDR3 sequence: CSVGPIGGSYEQYF. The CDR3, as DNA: TGCAGCGTTGGACCAATTGGCGGAAGCTACGAGCAGTACTTC.

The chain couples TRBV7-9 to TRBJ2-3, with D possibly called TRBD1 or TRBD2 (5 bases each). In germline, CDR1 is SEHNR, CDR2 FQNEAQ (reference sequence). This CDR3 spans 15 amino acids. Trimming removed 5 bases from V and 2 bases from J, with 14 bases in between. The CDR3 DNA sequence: TGTGCCAGCAGCCACCCGGGACGGATCACAGATACGCAGTATTTT. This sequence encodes CASSHPGRITDTQYF.

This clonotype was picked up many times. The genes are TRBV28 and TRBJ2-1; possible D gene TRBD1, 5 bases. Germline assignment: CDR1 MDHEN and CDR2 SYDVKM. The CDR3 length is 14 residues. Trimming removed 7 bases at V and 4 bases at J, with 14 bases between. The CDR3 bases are TGTGCCAGCATCTCCGGGCAGGGTTACAATGAGCAGTTCTTC. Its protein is CASISGQGYNEQFF.

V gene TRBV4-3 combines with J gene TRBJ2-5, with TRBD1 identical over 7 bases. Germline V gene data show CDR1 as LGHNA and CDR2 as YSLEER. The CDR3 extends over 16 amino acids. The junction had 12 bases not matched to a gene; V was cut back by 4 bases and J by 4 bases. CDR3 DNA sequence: TGCGCCAGCAGCCCAGCAACAGGGGAGATGACAGAGACCCAGTACTTC. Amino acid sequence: CASSPATGEMTETQYF.

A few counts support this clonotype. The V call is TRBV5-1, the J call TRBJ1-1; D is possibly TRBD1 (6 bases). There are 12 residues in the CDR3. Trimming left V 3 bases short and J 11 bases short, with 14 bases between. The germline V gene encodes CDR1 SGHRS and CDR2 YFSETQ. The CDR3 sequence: CASSSPGGAAFF. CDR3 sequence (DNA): TGCGCCAGCAGCTCGCCGGGGGGCGCGGCTTTCTTT.

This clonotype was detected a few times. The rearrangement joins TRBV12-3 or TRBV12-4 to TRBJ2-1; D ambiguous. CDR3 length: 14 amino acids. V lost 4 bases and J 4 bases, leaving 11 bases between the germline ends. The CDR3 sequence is CASSSTDPYNEQFF. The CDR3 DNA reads TGTGCCAGCAGTTCGACCGACCCTTACAATGAGCAGTTCTTC.

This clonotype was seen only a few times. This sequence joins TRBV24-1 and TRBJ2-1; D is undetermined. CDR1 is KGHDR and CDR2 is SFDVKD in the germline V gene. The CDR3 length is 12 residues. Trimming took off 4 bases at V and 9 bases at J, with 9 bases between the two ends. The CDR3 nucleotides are TGTGCCACCAGTGACCCATATGGTGAGCAGTTCTTC. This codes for CATSDPYGEQFF.

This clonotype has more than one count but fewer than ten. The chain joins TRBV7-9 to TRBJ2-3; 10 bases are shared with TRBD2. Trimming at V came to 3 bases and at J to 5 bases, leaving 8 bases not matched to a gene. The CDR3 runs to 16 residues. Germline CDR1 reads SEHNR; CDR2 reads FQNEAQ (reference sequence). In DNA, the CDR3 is TGTGCCAGCAGCTTCCCTAGCGGGAGTATCGGAGATACGCAGTATTTT. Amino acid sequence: CASSFPSGSIGDTQYF.

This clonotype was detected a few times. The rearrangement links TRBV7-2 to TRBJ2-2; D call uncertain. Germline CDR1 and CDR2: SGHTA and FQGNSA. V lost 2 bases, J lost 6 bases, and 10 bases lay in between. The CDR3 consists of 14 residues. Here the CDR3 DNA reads TGTGCCAGCAGCTTATGGGAAGGTTCCGGGGAGCTGTTTTTT. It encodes CASSLWEGSGELFF. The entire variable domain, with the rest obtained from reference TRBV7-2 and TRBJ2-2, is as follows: GAGVSQSPSNKVTEKGKDVELRCDPISGHTALYWYRQSLGQGLEFLIYFQGNSAPDKSGLPSDRFSAERTGGSVSTLTIQRTQQEDSAVYLCASSLWEGSGELFFGEGSRLTVL.

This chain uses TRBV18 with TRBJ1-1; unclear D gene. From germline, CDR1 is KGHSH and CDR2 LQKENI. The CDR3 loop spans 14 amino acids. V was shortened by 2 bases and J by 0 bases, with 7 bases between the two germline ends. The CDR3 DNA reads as TGTGCCAGCTCACCATCGACCATGAACACTGAAGCTTTCTTT. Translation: CASSPSTMNTEAFF.

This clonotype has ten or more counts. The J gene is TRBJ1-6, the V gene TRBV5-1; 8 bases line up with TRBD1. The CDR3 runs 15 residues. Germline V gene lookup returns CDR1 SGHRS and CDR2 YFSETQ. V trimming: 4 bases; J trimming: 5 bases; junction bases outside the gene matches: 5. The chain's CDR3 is CASSGQGQDNSPLHF. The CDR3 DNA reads TGCGCCAGCAGCGGACAGGGCCAGGATAATTCACCCCTCCACTTT.

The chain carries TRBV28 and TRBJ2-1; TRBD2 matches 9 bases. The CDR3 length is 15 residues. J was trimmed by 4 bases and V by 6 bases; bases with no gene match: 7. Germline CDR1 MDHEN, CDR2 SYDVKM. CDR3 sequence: CASRLGTSTYNEQFF. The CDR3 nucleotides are TGTGCCAGCAGACTCGGGACTAGCACGTACAATGAGCAGTTCTTC.

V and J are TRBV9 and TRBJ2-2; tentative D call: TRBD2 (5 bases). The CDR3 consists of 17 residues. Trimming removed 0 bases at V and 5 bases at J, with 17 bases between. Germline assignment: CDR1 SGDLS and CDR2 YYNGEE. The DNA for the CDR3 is TGTGCCAGCAGCGTAGGGGCCGGGATAGCCGGTACCGGGGAGCTGTTTTTT. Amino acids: CASSVGAGIAGTGELFF.

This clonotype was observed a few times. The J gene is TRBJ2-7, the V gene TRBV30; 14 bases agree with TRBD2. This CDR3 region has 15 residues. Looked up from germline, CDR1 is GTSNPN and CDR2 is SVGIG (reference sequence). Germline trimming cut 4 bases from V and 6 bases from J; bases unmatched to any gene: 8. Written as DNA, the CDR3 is TGTGCCTGGAATCCCGGGACTAGCGGGAGTGGCGAGCAGTACTTC. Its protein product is CAWNPGTSGSGEQYF.

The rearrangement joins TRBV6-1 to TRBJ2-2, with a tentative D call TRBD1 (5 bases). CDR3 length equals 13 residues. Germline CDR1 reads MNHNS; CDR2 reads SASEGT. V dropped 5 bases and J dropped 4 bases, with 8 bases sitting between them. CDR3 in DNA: TGTGCCAGCAGTCAGGGATCCACCGGGGAGCTGTTTTTT. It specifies CASSQGSTGELFF.

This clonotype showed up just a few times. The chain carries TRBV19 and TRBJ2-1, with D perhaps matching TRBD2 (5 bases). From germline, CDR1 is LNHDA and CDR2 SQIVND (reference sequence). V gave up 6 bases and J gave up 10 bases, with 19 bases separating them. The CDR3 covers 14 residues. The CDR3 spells CASSPGAAGDEQFF. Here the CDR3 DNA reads TGTGCCAGTAGCCCAGGAGCGGCTGGAGACGAGCAGTTCTTC.

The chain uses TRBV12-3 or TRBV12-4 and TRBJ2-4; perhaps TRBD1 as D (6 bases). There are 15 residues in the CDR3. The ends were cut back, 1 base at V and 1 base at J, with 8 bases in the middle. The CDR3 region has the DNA TGTGCCAGCAGTTTAGGGGGGCCGGCCAAAAACATTCAGTACTTC. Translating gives CASSLGGPAKNIQYF.